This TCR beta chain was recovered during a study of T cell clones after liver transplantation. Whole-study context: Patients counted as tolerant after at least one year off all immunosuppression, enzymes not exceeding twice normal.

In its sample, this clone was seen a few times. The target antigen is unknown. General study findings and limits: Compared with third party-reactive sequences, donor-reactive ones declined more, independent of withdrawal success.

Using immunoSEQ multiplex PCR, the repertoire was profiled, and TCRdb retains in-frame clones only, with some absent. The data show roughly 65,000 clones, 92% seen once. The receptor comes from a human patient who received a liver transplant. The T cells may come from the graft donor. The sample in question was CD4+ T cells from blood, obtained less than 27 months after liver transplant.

The DNA of the CDR3 is TGCAGTGCTAGATCTGGGACCGAGCAGTACTTC. Protein sequence: CSARSGTEQYF. The chain carries TRBV20-1 and TRBJ2-7; D assignment may be TRBD1 or TRBD2 (5 bases each). This CDR3 spans 11 amino acids. CDR1 is DFQATT and CDR2 is SNEGSKA in the germline V gene (reference sequence). With 2 bases removed from V and 6 bases from J, the gap between germline ends came to 8 bases.